This T cell receptor beta chain appears in the sequencing data of a study of shared clonotypes between healthy human individuals. As concerns this clone: What it binds is unknown.

Terminally differentiated effector memory CD45RA+ cells were excluded from the naive CD8 cells, which were CD45RO-negative and positively selected for CCR7. For each subset, genomic DNA was distributed in equal portions over several immunoSEQ plates. Produced via immunoSEQ multiplex PCR; TCRdb's table is partial and in-frame only. Of roughly 2,000,000 clones listed, 90% to 95% are singletons. Germline CDR1 reads SQVTM; CDR2 reads ANQGSEA. V was pared by 6 bases and J by 8 bases, with 17 bases between. The CDR3 consists of 13 residues. Study-wide results and limits: As a rule, naive subsets had a larger estimated richness than memory subsets. Several donors held 5% to 5.5% of naive CD4 clonotypes in common.

The origin of this receptor is a man younger than 35 in good health. Some clones in this sample may be carry-over from other donors' samples. Specimen: naive CD8+ T cells from PBMCs. V is TRBV29-1 and J is TRBJ2-1; no clear D. The CDR3 loop is CSVTRLRYDEQFF. In nucleotides, the CDR3 is TGCAGCGTCACGAGACTCAGGTATGATGAGCAGTTCTTC.